This T cell receptor (beta chain) was sequenced during a study of T cell responses to AZD1222 COVID-19 vaccine (dated by TCRdb to the early 2020s). Study-wide context: AZD1222 recipients given second doses at about 4 weeks or at about 12 weeks were pooled, since spike-specific TCR depth and breadth were not found to differ between the two schedules. Trial participants were enrolled by age into subgroups of 18-55, 56-69 and 70-plus years, and roughly 160, 29 and 62 TCR-sequenced participants, respectively, were included in these subgroups. TCR sequencing was performed for approximately 240 trial participants, of whom roughly 200 were given two doses of AZD1222 and around 25 were given two doses of MenACWY control vaccine. The paper as a whole reports these results and caveats: Because no samples from the day 14 peak response were available, repertoires could be characterized only after the peak T cell response. Nearly half of unique spike-specific TCRs reportedly recognized epitopes outside regions mutated in the B.1.351 and B.1.1.7 variants. Conclusions about previously exposed vaccinees are limited because only five or six AZD1222 recipients were SARS-CoV-2 seropositive at baseline. After two AZD1222 doses, both the breadth and the depth of spike-specific TCRs were significantly higher than at day 0 and than in MenACWY recipients. Participants were mostly white British, with more females than males. The authors suggested clonal diversity may have been underestimated. The 56-69-year group was small, and its depth increase did not reach significance, likely because of low power. CD4 TCRs associated with the vaccine covered the entire spike protein, and the dominant responses were in regions 160-218 and 743-854.

The CDR1 and CDR2 encoded by the germline V gene are SGHAT and FQNNGV. The CDR3 runs 14 amino acids, cysteine and phenylalanine included. Only the CDR3 DNA stays, 42 bases, in frame from base 1. V gives up 4 bases and J gives up 7 bases, and the segment between their germline ends measures 16 bases. The CDR3 regions of human TCRbeta chains were analyzed by immunosequencing. From the authors' description of their analysis: TCRs in the repertoires were compared against a reference library of SARS-CoV-2-specific TCRs that had been generated with the MIRA antigen-specificity platform. Breadth was defined as the fraction of unique TCRs that were SARS-CoV-2-associated, and depth was defined as the fraction of total T cells that were SARS-CoV-2-associated. Using the MIRA data, every spike-specific TCR was mapped to the spike region that the TCR reacted to and assigned to either a CD4 or a CD8 class. Log10-transformed breadth and depth values were compared by one-way ANOVA with Sidak's multiple comparisons tests. TCRdb holds this immuneACCESS table with in-frame rearrangements only. Some clones are missing; in checked studies, unresolved V genes explain under half, and the rest has no known cause. V and J calls and clone size are those listed in that table; D and trimming were worked out from the DNA. Recorded for this sample are 75,000 to 100,000 clones; approximately 87% of them occurred a single time. Approximately 24% of the sample is taken by the ten largest.

There are a few counts of this clone. Its target antigen remains unknown. No quality values exist for individual bases; no much larger clone is one base distant. The sample's time point label is to be understood as: baseline before first vaccination. The vaccinee samples were drawn from two UK trials, COV001 and COV002, one of which was a single-blind randomized controlled phase 2/3 trial testing AZD1222 (ChAdOx1 nCoV-19) in healthy adults. Trial participant PBMC samples were collected at day 0 and day 28 after the second dose for TCRbeta chain sequencing. Sequencing used peripheral blood, obtained on day 0 of AZD1222 vaccination. This sequence was found in an adult in good health. This receptor chain uses TRBV11-2 and TRBJ1-1; the D gene remains uncertain. DNA sequence: TGTGCCAGCAGCTCCAGACTCGCGGCCTATGAAGCTTTCTTT. Its coded protein is CASSSRLAAYEAFF.